This T cell receptor beta chain stems from a study of T cell changes during pregnancy in multiple sclerosis (dated by TCRdb to the late 2010s). Study-level background: In women with multiple sclerosis, the researchers looked at how the T cell repertoire shifted as pregnancy progressed.

Library generation was performed with the immunoSEQ multiplex PCR assay. TCRdb took this table from immuneACCESS and kept in-frame rearrangements with V and J called. Such tables lack part of the clones; where checked against another copy, unresolved V genes explain under half of the gap, and the rest is unexplained. The sample table contains approximately 41,000 clones; only one count was recorded for roughly 89% of them. Roughly 0.55% of the sample lies in the top ten. In regard to this clone: Its antigen remains undetermined. No much larger clone exists at a distance of one base, and base qualities are not known.

Inclusive of the bounding cysteine and phenylalanine, the CDR3 is 12 residues long. Only the CDR3 portion is preserved as DNA: 36 bases, with reading frame beginning at the first base. V is clipped by 5 bases and J by 4 bases, and the sequence between their germline boundaries is 6 bases long. Based on the germline V gene (reference sequence), the CDR1 and CDR2 sequences are LNHDA and SQIVND. The TCR originated in a female donor with multiple sclerosis, enrolled in a pregnancy study. The material sequenced was CD4+ T cells from peripheral blood mononuclear cells, taken in the second trimester of pregnancy. This chain joins TRBV19 to TRBJ2-1; 5 matching bases give a weak D call of TRBD1. The DNA sequence is given as TGTGCCAGTAGTGCAGGGTACAATGAGCAGTTCTTC. Its amino acids are CASSAGYNEQFF. Extended through the reference TRBV19 and TRBJ2-1 proteins, this CDR3 yields the full variable domain: DGGITQSPKYLFRKEGQNVTLSCEQNLNHDAMYWYRQDPGQGLRLIYYSQIVNDFQKGDIAEGYSVSREKKESFPLTVTSAQKNPTAFYLCASSAGYNEQFFGPGTRLTVL.